The 27 T cell receptor beta chains reported below all come from one sample, sequenced in a study of OX40 agonist ivuxolimab in advanced cancers. Data came from immunoSEQ multiplex PCR; TCRdb stores just in-frame clones and leaves some out. The table includes approximately 26,000 clones, approximately 85% detected once. The source material was CD4+ or CD8+ T cells sorted from blood, sampled in a trial of the OX40 agonist ivuxolimab. All receptors come from an adult with an advanced solid tumor such as melanoma, head and neck, liver or kidney cancer.

The chain has TRBV7-1 and TRBJ1-3; no firm D call. TRBV7-1 is annotated as an ORF whose role is uncertain. This CDR3 has 17 residues. The V and J ends lost 4 bases and 0 bases respectively, with 16 bases between them. DNA for the CDR3: TGTGCCAGCAGCTTAGGTGCAGATGACCGCTCTGGAAACACCATATATTTT. Translating gives CASSLGADDRSGNTIYF.

This clone was recorded a few times. V is TRBV7-2 and J is TRBJ2-1; no definite D call. The V end lost 5 bases, the J end lost 1 base, and 9 bases lay between the germline ends. The CDR3 loop spans 14 amino acids. Germline lookup yields CDR1 SGHTA and CDR2 FQGNSA. The CDR3 DNA reads TGTGCCAGCAGCAATGACCAGTCCTACAATGAGCAGTTCTTC. Translating gives CASSNDQSYNEQFF.

The rearrangement uses TRBV5-6 and TRBJ1-4; 7 nucleotides agree with TRBD1. CDR1 is SGHDT and CDR2 is YYEEEE in the germline V gene. Trimming took 5 bases from V and 6 from J; bases not matched to a gene: 4. The CDR3 runs to 13 residues. CDR3 residues: CASSYGTDEKLFF. CDR3 nucleotides: TGTGCCAGCAGTTACGGGACAGATGAAAAACTGTTTTTT.

The rearrangement uses TRBV4-1 and TRBJ2-1; the match to TRBD2 covers 11 bases. CDR3 length equals 16 residues. The trim removed 1 base at V and 3 bases at J, leaving 2 bases unmatched. Germline V gene data show CDR1 as MGHRA and CDR2 as YSYEKL. The CDR3 region is CASSQGTSGGYNEQFF. CDR3 in DNA: TGCGCCAGCAGCCAAGGTACTAGCGGGGGCTACAATGAGCAGTTCTTC.

The gene calls are TRBV7-9 and TRBJ1-2; 7 nucleotides match TRBD1. With V trimmed by 7 bases and J by 6 bases, 11 bases remained unmatched. This CDR3 has 14 residues. Germline CDR1 SEHNR, CDR2 FQNEAQ (reference sequence). CDR3 DNA: TGTGCCAGCATCAAAGAATGGGACAGACATGGCTACACCTTC. As protein: CASIKEWDRHGYTF.

This chain joins TRBV9 and TRBJ2-2, with no clear D. CDR3 length equals 13 residues. Germline CDR1 SGDLS, CDR2 YYNGEE. The ends were cut back, 3 bases at V and 4 bases at J, with 7 bases in the middle. The CDR3 loop is CASSAPSTGELFF. CDR3 bases: TGTGCCAGCAGCGCCCCTAGCACCGGGGAGCTGTTTTTT.

This clone was counted once. This chain connects TRBV2 to TRBJ2-4; D is undetermined. The germline V gene has CDR1 SNHLY and CDR2 FYNNEI. There are 12 residues in the CDR3. Between the trimmed V and J ends, which lost 1 base and 8 bases, there was a span of 6 bases. CDR3 sequence reads: CASSEGDHIQYF. The CDR3, as DNA: TGTGCCAGCAGTGAAGGGGATCACATTCAGTACTTC.

The V call is TRBV23-1, the J call TRBJ1-1; D is perhaps TRBD1 (5 bases). TRBV23-1 is an ORF; its function is uncertain. This CDR3 region has 14 residues. V lost 2 bases and J 3 bases, leaving 10 bases between the germline ends. CDR3 nucleotides: TGCGCCAGCAGTCAACACAGGATTTACACTGAAGCTTTCTTT. This sequence encodes CASSQHRIYTEAFF.

This chain links TRBV14 with TRBJ2-1, with 7 bases identical to TRBD1. With 4 bases clipped from V and 2 bases from J, the junction kept 11 bases outside the gene matches. This CDR3 has 17 residues. Germline CDR1 SGHDN, CDR2 FVKESK. The CDR3 bases are TGTGCCAGCAGCCTCTATGACAGGGTTAGGCCCTACAATGAGCAGTTCTTC. Residues: CASSLYDRVRPYNEQFF.

The V gene is TRBV9, the J gene TRBJ1-3, with D unclear. Between the trimmed V and J ends, which lost 0 bases and 0 bases, there was a span of 7 bases. There are 15 residues in the CDR3. Germline assignment: CDR1 SGDLS and CDR2 YYNGEE. CDR3 in amino acids: CASSVEQISGNTIYF. CDR3 DNA: TGTGCCAGCAGCGTAGAACAGATCTCTGGAAACACCATATATTTT.

The rearrangement uses TRBV11-2 and TRBJ2-7, with 7 bases that match TRBD2. With 5 bases clipped from V and 3 bases from J, the junction kept 4 bases outside the gene matches. The CDR3 spans 13 residues. Germline values: CDR1 SGHAT, CDR2 FQNNGV. CDR3 sequence reads: CASSARGFYEQYF. CDR3 DNA: TGTGCCAGCAGCGCGCGGGGGTTCTACGAGCAGTACTTC.

This clone was recorded only once. The V call is TRBV4-1, the J call TRBJ2-4, with D possibly TRBD1 on 6 matching bases. The CDR3 has 14 residues. CDR1 is MGHRA and CDR2 is YSYEKL in the germline V gene. V was trimmed by 4 bases and J by 8 bases, leaving 15 bases between them. The CDR3 coding sequence is TGCGCCAGCAGCCCTCCTGGGGGCCCAGACATTCAGTACTTC. The encoded protein is CASSPPGGPDIQYF.

The V call is TRBV30, the J call TRBJ2-7; a possible D gene is TRBD1 (5 bases). Germline values: CDR1 GTSNPN, CDR2 SVGIG (reference sequence). Trimming shortened V by 0 bases and J by 3 bases, and 12 bases separated the two germline ends. This CDR3 spans 14 amino acids. CDR3 region: CAWSVPGLRYEQYF. The CDR3, as DNA: TGTGCCTGGAGTGTACCAGGGCTACGCTACGAGCAGTACTTC.

The genes are TRBV27 and TRBJ2-1; the D call may be TRBD1 or TRBD2 (5 bases each). This CDR3 comprises 11 residues. The germline V and J ends were trimmed by 6 bases and 13 bases, with 13 bases remaining between them. The V gene's germline CDR1 is MNHEY and CDR2 SMNVEV (reference sequence). The CDR3 here is CASSTGTVQFF. CDR3 sequence (DNA): TGTGCCAGCAGCACCGGGACCGTACAGTTCTTC.

The sample holds one count of this clone. V and J are TRBV19 and TRBJ1-1; 12 bases fit TRBD1. This CDR3 spans 14 amino acids. V was clipped by 5 bases and J by 7 bases; unmatched bases: 5. The V gene's germline CDR1 is LNHDA and CDR2 SQIVND (reference sequence). The CDR3 bases are TGTGCCAGTAGTCCCGGGACAGGGGGCCGTGAAGCTTTCTTT. Translation gives CASSPGTGGREAFF.

The rearrangement uses TRBV21-1 and TRBJ2-6; no check of the table's D call, TRBD1, against the DNA was made. TRBV21-1 is deemed a pseudogene. The CDR3 totals 20 residues. Written as DNA, the CDR3 is TGTGCCAGCAGCAAAGTGGACGGTAACAGGGTTCGGTCTGGGGCCAACGTCCTGACTTTC. It encodes CASSKVDGNRVRSGANVLTF.

The chain links TRBV19 to TRBJ2-3; 10 nucleotides align to TRBD2. V shed 4 bases and J 6 bases; nucleotides not matched to a gene: 1. CDR3 length: 13 amino acids. CDR1 LNHDA and CDR2 SQIVND come from the germline V gene (reference sequence). The CDR3 here is CASSTTSGDTQYF. CDR3 DNA: TGTGCCAGTAGTACGACTAGCGGGGATACGCAGTATTTT.

The chain couples TRBV5-1 to TRBJ2-5; 8 nucleotides match TRBD1. This CDR3 spans 14 amino acids. In germline, CDR1 is SGHRS, CDR2 YFSETQ. Unmatched junction bases numbered 6, after V lost 1 base and J lost 7 bases. The CDR3 coding sequence is TGCGCCAGCAGCTTGCCAGGGGGCGACGGGACCCAGTACTTC. This sequence encodes CASSLPGGDGTQYF.

Details on this clone: The same CDR3 arises from other DNA sequences in this sample as well. The chain carries TRBV7-9 and TRBJ2-7, with 11 bases matching TRBD2. The CDR3 loop spans 14 amino acids. V gave up 4 bases and J gave up 3 bases; unmatched junction bases: 2. Germline CDR1 and CDR2: SEHNR and FQNEAQ (reference sequence). The CDR3 reads CASSSGLAGYEQYF. CDR3 sequence (DNA): TGTGCCAGCAGCTCCGGACTAGCGGGCTACGAGCAGTACTTC.

The CDR3, as DNA: TGTGCCAGCAGCCATCAAATCAGGACAGGGAACACTGAAGCTTTCTTT. Its translation: CASSHQIRTGNTEAFF. The rearrangement links TRBV5-4 to TRBJ1-1; 7 nucleotides match TRBD1. The trim removed 4 bases at V and 1 base at J, leaving 10 bases unmatched. Germline V gene data show CDR1 as SGHNT and CDR2 as YYREEE (reference sequence). The CDR3 is 16 residues long.

This chain links TRBV5-1 with TRBJ1-1; TRBD1 might be the D (6 bases). The CDR3 extends over 13 amino acids. Germline CDR1 SGHRS, CDR2 YFSETQ. V lost 4 bases and J lost 0, with 7 bases in between. CDR3 protein: CASSRDMNTEAFF. The CDR3 DNA sequence: TGCGCCAGCAGCCGGGACATGAACACTGAAGCTTTCTTT. Using reference TRBV5-1 and TRBJ1-1 for the parts outside the CDR3, the full variable domain is KAGVTQTPRYLIKTRGQQVTLSCSPISGHRSVSWYQQTPGQGLQFLFEYFSETQRNKGNFPGRFSGRQFSNSRSEMNVSTLELGDSALYLCASSRDMNTEAFFGQGTRLTVV.

The chain combines TRBV7-9 with TRBJ1-2; 7 nucleotides match TRBD1. Germline V gene sequence: CDR1 SEHNR, CDR2 FQNEAQ (reference sequence). The CDR3 has 14 amino acids. The ends lost 5 bases at V and 4 bases at J; junction bases unmatched: 7. The CDR3 bases are TGTGCCAGCAGCCAAGGGCAGGGGGGCTATGGCTACACCTTC. Translated: CASSQGQGGYGYTF.

Only one count was recorded for this clone. This chain uses TRBV5-6 with TRBJ1-2; 9 bases are a match to TRBD1. Unmatched junction bases numbered 14, after V lost 2 bases and J lost 3 bases. The CDR3 extends over 18 amino acids. Germline-derived CDR1 and CDR2 are SGHDT and YYEEEE. The CDR3 region has the DNA TGTGCCAGCAGCTTCTCAGCCGGGACAGGGCGTTTCCACTATGGCTACACCTTC. This encodes CASSFSAGTGRFHYGYTF.

This clone was detected once. CDR3 amino acids: CSVVTGNYGYTF. CDR3 DNA sequence: TGCAGCGTTGTTACGGGGAACTATGGCTACACCTTC. This chain connects TRBV29-1 to TRBJ1-2; D gene unclear. Germline CDR1 is SQVTM and CDR2 is ANQGSEA. The V gene lost 4 bases and the J gene lost 2 bases, with 8 bases spanning the gap. CDR3 length equals 12 residues.

CDR3 region: CASSLISYNEQFF. CDR3 nucleotide sequence: TGTGCCAGCAGCTTAATTTCCTACAATGAGCAGTTCTTC. The rearrangement uses TRBV7-9 and TRBJ2-1; D remains ambiguous. Between the trimmed V and J ends, which lost 2 bases and 1 base, there was a span of 3 bases. The V gene's germline CDR1 is SEHNR and CDR2 FQNEAQ (reference sequence). The CDR3 is 13 residues long.

The gene calls are TRBV15 and TRBJ2-7, with TRBD1 matching over 7 bases. Germline trimming cut 0 bases from V and 6 bases from J; bases unmatched to any gene: 14. CDR1 is LNHNV, CDR2 YYDKDF, per germline (reference sequence). CDR3 size: 17 residues. CDR3 in amino acids: CATSRDKTGVRTSEQYF. The DNA of the CDR3 is TGTGCCACCAGCAGAGATAAAACAGGGGTTCGGACCTCCGAGCAGTACTTC.

V and J are TRBV2 and TRBJ1-1, with TRBD1 matching 9 bases. Germline V gene sequence: CDR1 SNHLY, CDR2 FYNNEI. The junction had 2 bases not matched to a gene; V was cut back by 6 bases and J by 3 bases. This CDR3 has 13 residues. DNA for the CDR3: TGTGCCAGCAGAGACAGGGGGTACACTGAAGCTTTCTTT. Residues: CASRDRGYTEAFF.